The next 29 T cell receptor beta chains were all read from a single sample in a study of CD8 T cells in Susac syndrome. The authors reverse transcribed about 0.5 to 1 ug RNA with random hexamers. TCRdb processed the immunoSEQ multiplex PCR reads anew with MiXCR; each CDR3 protein has one entry. The data show approximately 70,000 distinct CDR3 sequences, 94% seen once. The source material was CD8+ T cells from PBMCs. The receptors stem from a human donor with multiple sclerosis.

The chain carries TRBV6-5 and TRBJ2-5; D perhaps matches TRBD1 (6 bases). V was shortened by 2 bases and J by 1 base, with 11 bases between the two germline ends. The CDR3 loop spans 15 amino acids. The V gene's germline CDR1 is MNHEY and CDR2 SVGAGI. The CDR3 reads CASSYASGAQETQYF. Written as DNA, the CDR3 is TGTGCCAGCAGTTACGCCTCAGGGGCCCAAGAGACCCAGTACTTC.

The genes are TRBV24-1 and TRBJ2-6; D possibly corresponds to TRBD2 (6 bases). Trimming stripped 7 bases from V and 0 bases from J, with 9 bases between. Germline V gene sequence: CDR1 KGHDR, CDR2 SFDVKD. This CDR3 comprises 15 residues. The CDR3 sequence is CATSKEGSGANVLTF. CDR3 in DNA: TGTGCCACCAGCAAGGAGGGCTCTGGGGCCAACGTCCTGACTTTC.

The V and J genes are TRBV4-3 and TRBJ2-7; the D gene is possibly TRBD1 (5 bases). From germline, CDR1 is LGHNA and CDR2 YSLEER. The CDR3 has 17 amino acids. Trimming removed 0 bases from V and 2 bases from J, with 17 bases in between. The DNA of the CDR3 is TGCGCCAGCAGCCAAGAACGTGGTGCAGGGCTGACCTACGAGCAGTACTTC. It yields the protein CASSQERGAGLTYEQYF.

V gene TRBV12-3 or TRBV12-4 combines with J gene TRBJ2-2; the D gene is possibly TRBD1 (5 bases). CDR3 length: 15 residues. Trimming left V 2 bases short and J 1 base short, with 8 bases between. CDR3 amino acids: CASSLNGQNTGELFF. Here the CDR3 DNA reads TGTGCCAGCAGTTTAAATGGACAGAACACCGGGGAGCTGTTTTTT.

The gene calls are TRBV2 and TRBJ2-1; 11 bases map to TRBD2. The ends lost 5 bases at V and 6 bases at J; junction bases unmatched: 6. CDR3 length: 15 residues. Germline V gene sequence: CDR1 SNHLY, CDR2 FYNNEI. CDR3 residues: CASSQLAGAANEQFF. For the CDR3, the DNA is TGTGCCAGCAGTCAACTAGCGGGAGCCGCCAATGAGCAGTTCTTC.

This rearrangement joins TRBV18 to TRBJ2-7; TRBD2 might be the D (5 bases). Germline V gene sequence: CDR1 KGHSH, CDR2 LQKENI. The V end lost 6 bases, the J end lost 3 bases, and 12 bases lay between the germline ends. The CDR3 covers 13 residues. CDR3 DNA sequence: TGTGCCAGCTCCCCATGGGGAGACTACGAGCAGTACTTC. Residues: CASSPWGDYEQYF.

This chain joins TRBV6-5 and TRBJ2-2, with D possibly being TRBD2 (6 bases). CDR1 is MNHEY, CDR2 SVGAGI, per germline. V was pared by 6 bases and J by 3 bases, with 11 bases between. The CDR3 spans 14 residues. The CDR3 is CASSPRGYTGELFF. The CDR3 DNA reads TGTGCCAGCAGCCCACGGGGGTACACCGGGGAGCTGTTTTTT.

The chain carries TRBV7-8 and TRBJ2-1; 7 nucleotides match TRBD1. The CDR3 is made up of 17 amino acids. J lost 4 bases, V lost 6 bases, and 15 bases had no gene match. Germline V gene data show CDR1 as SGHVS and CDR2 as FQNEAQ. The CDR3 reads CASSPHQRGTAYNEQFF. DNA for the CDR3: TGTGCCAGCAGTCCACACCAAAGGGGGACAGCATACAATGAGCAGTTCTTC.

This rearrangement joins TRBV4-2 to TRBJ2-1, with 14 bases fitting TRBD2. The germline V gene encodes CDR1 LGHNA and CDR2 YNFKEQ. The CDR3 runs to 15 residues. The V segment lost 5 bases and the J segment 8 bases; nucleotides outside the gene matches: 5. The CDR3 DNA reads TGTGCCAGCAGCGCCCGACTAGCGGGGGGGCATGAGCAGTTCTTC. Translation gives CASSARLAGGHEQFF.

The J gene is TRBJ2-7, the V gene TRBV29-1, with 10 bases fitting TRBD2. Germline CDR1 and CDR2: SQVTM and ANQGSEA. Unmatched junction bases numbered 4, after V lost 3 bases and J lost 2 bases. The CDR3 totals 14 residues. The CDR3 DNA follows: TGCAGCGTTGATTCACTAGCGGGACCCTACGAGCAGTACTTC. Protein sequence: CSVDSLAGPYEQYF.

The chain is built from TRBV28 and TRBJ2-1, with 8 bases identical to TRBD1. J was trimmed by 9 bases and V by 7 bases; bases with no gene match: 11. The CDR3 runs 14 residues. The germline gives CDR1 MDHEN, CDR2 SYDVKM. CDR3 sequence (DNA): TGTGCCAGCATCAACCGGGACAGGCTTCTTGAGCAGTTCTTC. Encoded protein: CASINRDRLLEQFF.

This clonotype appeared a single time. This sequence joins TRBV7-2 and TRBJ2-4, with D tentatively TRBD1 or TRBD2 (6 bases each). V dropped 1 base and J dropped 2 bases, with 12 bases sitting between them. From germline, CDR1 is SGHTA and CDR2 FQGNSA. The CDR3 is 16 amino acids. CDR3 DNA: TGTGCCAGCAGCTTAGGCCCTGGGGGGCCCAAAAACATTCAGTACTTC. Translated: CASSLGPGGPKNIQYF. The variable domain in full, with the rest retrieved from reference TRBV7-2 and TRBJ2-4, is GAGVSQSPSNKVTEKGKDVELRCDPISGHTALYWYRQSLGQGLEFLIYFQGNSAPDKSGLPSDRFSAERTGGSVSTLTIQRTQQEDSAVYLCASSLGPGGPKNIQYFGAGTRLSVL.

The rearrangement joins TRBV6-6 to TRBJ2-7; D is uncertain. The CDR3 has 12 residues. Germline CDR1 is MNHNY and CDR2 is SVGAGI (reference sequence). Trimming pared 2 bases from V and 5 bases from J, leaving 7 bases between. CDR3 residues: CASSYDGHEQYF. Here the CDR3 DNA reads TGTGCCAGCAGTTACGACGGCCACGAGCAGTACTTC.

The V call is TRBV28, the J call TRBJ2-7, with D possibly matching TRBD1 (6 bases). CDR1 MDHEN and CDR2 SYDVKM come from the germline V gene. The CDR3 loop spans 14 amino acids. Trimming took off 5 bases at V and 1 base at J, with 12 bases between the two ends. The CDR3 region has the DNA TGTGCCAGCAGTCTGACAGGCGGATCCTACGAGCAGTACTTC. It specifies CASSLTGGSYEQYF.

CDR3 sequence reads: CASRVGTEAFF. The CDR3 DNA sequence: TGTGCCAGCAGGGTGGGGACTGAAGCTTTCTTT. The rearrangement uses TRBV3-1 and TRBJ1-1, with D unresolved. The CDR3 length is 11 residues. Trimming shortened V by 6 bases and J by 5 bases, and 7 bases separated the two germline ends. Germline V CDR1 and CDR2: LGHDT, YNNKEL (reference sequence).

This clonotype has only a few counts. The rearrangement joins TRBV27 to TRBJ2-5, with D possibly TRBD2 on 6 matching bases. The CDR3 loop spans 13 amino acids. The V gene's germline CDR1 is MNHEY and CDR2 SMNVEV (reference sequence). The V and J ends lost 2 bases and 4 bases respectively, with 8 bases between them. The CDR3 DNA follows: TGTGCCAGCAGTTTAGATAGCGGAGAGACCCAGTACTTC. As protein: CASSLDSGETQYF.

V is TRBV29-1 and J is TRBJ2-3; D remains ambiguous. The CDR3 length is 12 residues. V gave up 2 bases and J gave up 6 bases, with 9 bases separating them. Germline V gene lookup returns CDR1 SQVTM and CDR2 ANQGSEA. As DNA, the CDR3 is TGCAGCGTTGAACTTGGCATCGATACGCAGTATTTT. Protein sequence: CSVELGIDTQYF.

V and J are TRBV19 and TRBJ1-1; D is uncertain. Trimming removed 3 bases at V and 0 bases at J, with 5 bases between. Germline V gives CDR1 LNHDA, CDR2 SQIVND (reference sequence). CDR3 size: 13 residues. This CDR3 reads CASSITVNTEAFF. The CDR3 DNA follows: TGTGCCAGTAGTATCACGGTGAACACTGAAGCTTTCTTT.

This chain links TRBV2 with TRBJ2-3; the D call may be TRBD1 or TRBD2 (6 bases each). The germline gives CDR1 SNHLY, CDR2 FYNNEI. The CDR3 sequence is 17 residues long. V was shortened by 9 bases and J by 1 base, with 23 bases between the two germline ends. The CDR3 DNA is TGTGCCAGGGACAGACCACGCGAGGGGACTGGCACAGATACGCAGTATTTT. Residues: CARDRPREGTGTDTQYF.

The chain links TRBV6-5 to TRBJ2-3; D is perhaps TRBD2 (6 bases). Trimming pared 4 bases from V and 5 bases from J, leaving 16 bases between. The CDR3 is 15 amino acids. Germline V CDR1 and CDR2: MNHEY, SVGAGI. CDR3 in DNA: TGTGCCAGCAGTTCCTACCCCGGGGGAAGAGATACGCAGTATTTT. Its translation: CASSSYPGGRDTQYF.

The rearrangement joins TRBV6-5 to TRBJ2-7; D gene uncertain. V shed 5 bases and J shed 5 bases, with 7 bases lying between them. CDR1 and CDR2 from the germline V gene are MNHEY and SVGAGI. The CDR3 is 11 residues long. CDR3: CASSSVDEQYF. CDR3 coding DNA: TGTGCCAGCAGTAGTGTGGACGAGCAGTACTTC.

J is TRBJ2-7 and V is TRBV20-1; no clear D gene. This CDR3 region has 15 residues. V was clipped by 3 bases and J by 2 bases, with 17 bases between them. CDR1 DFQATT and CDR2 SNEGSKA come from the germline V gene (reference sequence). Here the CDR3 reads CSASRRWQDPYEQYF. CDR3 DNA sequence: TGCAGTGCTAGTAGACGGTGGCAGGACCCCTACGAGCAGTACTTC.

CDR3 sequence (DNA): TGCAGCGCAAGTAACCGGGACAGGGTACCCGAAGAGACCCAGTACTTC. Translating gives CSASNRDRVPEETQYF. V is TRBV29-1 and J is TRBJ2-5, with 9 nucleotides matching TRBD1. V dropped 7 bases and J dropped 3; count of bases not matched to a gene: 15. This CDR3 spans 16 amino acids. Germline-derived CDR1 and CDR2 are SQVTM and ANQGSEA.

This clonotype appeared a single time. The chain employs TRBV11-1 and TRBJ2-2; D call uncertain. The CDR3 totals 13 residues. V was clipped by 1 base and J by 5 bases, with 5 bases between them. CDR1 and CDR2 (germline): SGHAT, FQDESV (reference sequence). The CDR3 is CASSLDGTGELFF. The CDR3, as DNA: TGTGCCAGCAGCTTAGACGGAACCGGGGAGCTGTTTTTT.

This chain connects TRBV10-3 to TRBJ2-1; TRBD2 matches at 9 bases. The trim removed 4 bases at V and 5 bases at J, leaving 3 bases unmatched. CDR1 is ENHRY and CDR2 is SYGVKD in the germline V gene. The CDR3 contains 14 residues. CDR3: CAISGGGGDNEQFF. DNA of the CDR3: TGTGCCATCAGTGGAGGCGGGGGGGACAATGAGCAGTTCTTC.

This rearrangement joins TRBV27 to TRBJ2-7, with unresolved D. The V end was cut by 2 bases, the J end by 0 bases, with 8 bases between. Germline V CDR1 and CDR2: MNHEY, SMNVEV (reference sequence). The length of the CDR3 is 14 residues. The CDR3 DNA sequence: TGTGCCAGCAGTTTAAGACGGCTCTCCTACGAGCAGTACTTC. It encodes CASSLRRLSYEQYF.

The chain couples TRBV6-5 to TRBJ2-1; D might be TRBD2 (6 bases). The V end lost 1 base, the J end lost 5 bases, and 9 bases lay between the germline ends. CDR1 MNHEY and CDR2 SVGAGI come from the germline V gene. The CDR3 runs 14 residues. CDR3 in amino acids: CASSYWGEDNEQFF. CDR3 DNA: TGTGCCAGCAGTTACTGGGGGGAGGACAATGAGCAGTTCTTC.

The genes are TRBV20-1 and TRBJ1-1; TRBD1 aligns across 9 bases. Germline CDR1 and CDR2: DFQATT and SNEGSKA (reference sequence). J gave up 5 bases and V 5 bases, and 21 bases lay outside the gene matches. The CDR3 has 18 residues. The CDR3 here is CSARDRASRRFPSTEAFF. CDR3 coding DNA: TGCAGTGCTCGGGACAGGGCGAGTCGGCGATTCCCGTCTACTGAAGCTTTCTTT.

V usage is TRBV6-2 or TRBV6-3 and J usage is TRBJ2-1; a possible D gene is TRBD1 (6 bases). CDR3 length: 11 residues. CDR1 is MNHEY, CDR2 SVGEGT, per germline. The V and J ends lost 8 bases and 15 bases respectively, with 17 bases between them. The DNA for the CDR3 is TGTGCCAGCCAAGTCGGGACAATCATGTTCTTC. Translating it yields CASQVGTIMFF.